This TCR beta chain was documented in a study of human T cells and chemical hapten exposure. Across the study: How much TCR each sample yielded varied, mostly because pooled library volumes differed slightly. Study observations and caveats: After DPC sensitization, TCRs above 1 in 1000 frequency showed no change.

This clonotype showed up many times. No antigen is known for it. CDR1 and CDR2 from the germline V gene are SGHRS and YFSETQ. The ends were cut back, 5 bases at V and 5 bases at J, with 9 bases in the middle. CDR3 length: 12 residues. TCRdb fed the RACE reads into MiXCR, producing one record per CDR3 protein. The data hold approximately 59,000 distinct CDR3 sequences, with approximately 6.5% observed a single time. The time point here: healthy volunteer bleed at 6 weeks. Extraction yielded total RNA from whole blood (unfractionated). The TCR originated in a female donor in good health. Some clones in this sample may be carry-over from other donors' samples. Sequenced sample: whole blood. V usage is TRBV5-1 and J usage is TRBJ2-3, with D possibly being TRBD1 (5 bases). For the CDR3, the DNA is TGCGCCAGCAGTTCTGACAGAGATACGCAGTATTTT. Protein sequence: CASSSDRDTQYF.